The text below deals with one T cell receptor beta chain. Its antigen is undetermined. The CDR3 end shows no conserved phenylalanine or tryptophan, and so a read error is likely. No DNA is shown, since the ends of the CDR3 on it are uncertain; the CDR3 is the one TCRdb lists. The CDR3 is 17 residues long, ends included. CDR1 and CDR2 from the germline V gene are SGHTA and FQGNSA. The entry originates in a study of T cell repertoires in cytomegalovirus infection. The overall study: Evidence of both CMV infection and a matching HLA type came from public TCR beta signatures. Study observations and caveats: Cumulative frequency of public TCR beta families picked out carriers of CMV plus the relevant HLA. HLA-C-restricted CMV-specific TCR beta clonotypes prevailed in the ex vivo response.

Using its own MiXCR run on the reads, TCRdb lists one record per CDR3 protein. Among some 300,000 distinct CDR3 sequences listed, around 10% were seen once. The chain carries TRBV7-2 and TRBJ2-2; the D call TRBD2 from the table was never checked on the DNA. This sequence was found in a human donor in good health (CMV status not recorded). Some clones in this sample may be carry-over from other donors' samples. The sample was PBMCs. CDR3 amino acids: CASSLTRLAGGIGELLV.